The 30 T cell receptor beta chains reported below all come from one sample, sequenced in a study of blood T cell repertoires in COVID-19. Profiled with immunoSEQ multiplex PCR; TCRdb holds only in-frame clones, not every one. The sample has roughly 240,000 clones, roughly 89% seen once. What was sequenced was PBMCs or T cells enriched from blood (not recorded which). All receptors derive from a woman aged 25 to 39 with acute COVID-19.

The genes are TRBV4-2 and TRBJ1-3, with D hard to call. Germline lookup yields CDR1 LGHNA and CDR2 YNFKEQ. Between the trimmed V and J ends, which lost 1 base and 1 base, there was a span of 5 bases. This CDR3 is built from 14 residues. The chain's CDR3 is CASSQAGSGNTIYF. CDR3 nucleotide sequence: TGTGCCAGCAGCCAAGCCGGGTCTGGAAACACCATATATTTT.

The chain recombines TRBV30 with TRBJ2-3, with a possible D match to TRBD2 (5 bases). This CDR3 has 16 residues. Germline V gene lookup returns CDR1 GTSNPN and CDR2 SVGIG (reference sequence). V was clipped by 1 base and J by 2 bases, with 16 bases between them. CDR3 sequence reads: CAWSASAGVVTDTQYF. The CDR3 nucleotides read TGTGCCTGGAGTGCGTCAGCCGGGGTCGTCACAGATACGCAGTATTTT. The whole variable domain, remainder taken from reference TRBV30 and TRBJ2-3, is SQTIHQWPATLVQPVGSPLSLECTVEGTSNPNLYWYRQAAGRGLQLLFYSVGIGQISSEVPQNLSASRPQDRQFILSSKKLLLSDSGFYLCAWSASAGVVTDTQYFGPGTRLTVL.

The chain combines TRBV7-9 with TRBJ2-3; D may be TRBD1 (6 bases). The CDR3 contains 15 residues. Germline loops: CDR1 SEHNR, CDR2 FQNEAQ (reference sequence). Trimming removed 4 bases at V and 2 bases at J, with 13 bases between. The CDR3 bases are TGTGCCAGCAGCTCGGGACACAGTATCACAGATACGCAGTATTTT. Protein: CASSSGHSITDTQYF.

The chain is built from TRBV27 and TRBJ1-6; D ambiguous. Trimming removed 1 base at V and 8 bases at J, with 12 bases between. CDR3 length equals 15 residues. Germline V CDR1 and CDR2: MNHEY, SMNVEV (reference sequence). The CDR3 DNA follows: TGTGCCAGCAGTTTATTATTCACGTCGGATTCACCCCTCCACTTT. Protein product: CASSLLFTSDSPLHF.

This rearrangement joins TRBV6-5 to TRBJ2-2, with D tentatively TRBD1 (5 bases). V was pared by 5 bases and J by 0 bases, with 7 bases between. Per the germline V gene, CDR1 is MNHEY and CDR2 is SVGAGI. This CDR3 region has 14 residues. The CDR3 coding sequence is TGTGCCAGCAGTATGACAGCGAACACCGGGGAGCTGTTTTTT. This codes for CASSMTANTGELFF.

The rearrangement links TRBV27 to TRBJ1-1; a weak D match, TRBD1 (5 bases). With 6 bases removed from V and 5 bases from J, the gap between germline ends came to 16 bases. CDR3 length: 14 amino acids. Germline assignment: CDR1 MNHEY and CDR2 SMNVEV (reference sequence). CDR3 bases: TGTGCCAGCAGCCCGGTGGCAGGGCTTACTGAAGCTTTCTTT. Translation gives CASSPVAGLTEAFF.

This clone was observed once. The rearrangement uses TRBV2 and TRBJ1-5; 7 bases line up with TRBD1. In germline, CDR1 is SNHLY, CDR2 FYNNEI. The CDR3 has 16 residues. V was clipped by 8 bases and J by 3 bases; unmatched bases: 13. The CDR3, as DNA: TGTGCCAGCCTTAATCCCCGACAGGGTCCCAATCAGCCCCAGCATTTT. It codes for CASLNPRQGPNQPQHF.

The genes are TRBV19 and TRBJ2-1; 9 positions match TRBD1. CDR3 length equals 17 residues. V trimming: 1 base; J trimming: 8 bases; junction bases outside the gene matches: 12. Germline assignment: CDR1 LNHDA and CDR2 SQIVND (reference sequence). The CDR3 sequence: CASSIVLRDRESDEQFF. Written as DNA, the CDR3 is TGTGCCAGTAGTATAGTTCTCCGGGACAGGGAGTCAGATGAGCAGTTCTTC.

V is TRBV19 and J is TRBJ2-7; TRBD2 matches at 11 bases. V trimming: 5 bases; J trimming: 3 bases; junction bases outside the gene matches: 15. The CDR3 spans 18 residues. Germline V CDR1 and CDR2: LNHDA, SQIVND (reference sequence). CDR3 in DNA: TGTGCCAGTAGTCAGACTAGCGGGGCCCCGGGTTACTACTACGAGCAGTACTTC. Protein sequence: CASSQTSGAPGYYYEQYF.

The chain combines TRBV9 with TRBJ1-1, with D unclear. Germline CDR1 reads SGDLS; CDR2 reads YYNGEE. Trimming took off 0 bases at V and 3 bases at J, with 18 bases between the two ends. The CDR3 covers 17 residues. The CDR3 DNA sequence: TGTGCCAGCAGCGTAGGGGTCCATGAACAAGGAGACACTGAAGCTTTCTTT. Its protein is CASSVGVHEQGDTEAFF.

V gene TRBV5-5 combines with J gene TRBJ1-1; 7 bases align to TRBD1. Per the germline V gene, CDR1 is SGHKS and CDR2 is YYEKEE (reference sequence). V lost 0 bases to trimming and J lost 5 bases; unmatched junction nucleotides: 7. The CDR3 is 15 amino acids. The CDR3 reads CASSLEPTGETEAFF. In DNA form, the CDR3 reads TGTGCCAGCAGCTTGGAGCCCACAGGGGAAACTGAAGCTTTCTTT.

CDR3 sequence: CASSSTTVYNEQFF. Here the CDR3 DNA reads TGTGCCAGCAGCTCTACGACAGTTTACAATGAGCAGTTCTTC. V and J are TRBV5-4 and TRBJ2-1; tentative D call: TRBD1 (5 bases). The length of the CDR3 is 14 residues. Germline values: CDR1 SGHNT, CDR2 YYREEE (reference sequence). Trimming cost V 3 bases and J 4 bases, with 11 bases left between them.

The CDR3 region is CASSPGTGNQETQYF. Written as DNA, the CDR3 is TGTGCCAGCAGCCCTGGGACAGGGAACCAAGAGACCCAGTACTTC. The V and J genes are TRBV11-3 and TRBJ2-5; TRBD1 aligns across 9 bases. The germline CDR1 and CDR2 sequences are SGHNT and YENEEA. The V segment lost 5 bases and the J segment 0 bases; nucleotides outside the gene matches: 4. This CDR3 has 15 amino acids.

V is TRBV10-1 and J is TRBJ1-2; the D gene is possibly TRBD1 (6 bases). CDR1 and CDR2 from the germline V gene are WNHNN and SYGVQD (reference sequence). The ends were cut back, 3 bases at V and 5 bases at J, with 16 bases in the middle. The CDR3 spans 15 residues. CDR3 bases: TGCGCCAGCAGTGATTCAGGGGTAGGCCTTTATGGCTACACCTTC. Its translation: CASSDSGVGLYGYTF.

The sample holds a few counts of this clone. The chain employs TRBV4-3 and TRBJ1-5, with TRBD1 matching over 7 bases. Trimming removed 0 bases from V and 2 bases from J; junction bases left unmatched: 4. The CDR3 loop spans 16 amino acids. Germline values: CDR1 LGHNA, CDR2 YSLEER. The CDR3 bases are TGCGCCAGCAGCCAAGATGTTGACAGGGGCAATCAGCCCCAGCATTTT. Its protein product is CASSQDVDRGNQPQHF.

This chain connects TRBV2 to TRBJ2-7, with unresolved D. The CDR3 covers 13 residues. The V gene lost 8 bases and the J gene lost 3 bases, with 14 bases spanning the gap. CDR1 is SNHLY, CDR2 FYNNEI, per germline. The DNA of the CDR3 is TGTGCCAGCTGGTCTCTCGAGGACTACGAGCAGTACTTC. Its translation is CASWSLEDYEQYF.

The chain has TRBV3-1 (or the pseudogene TRBV3-2) and TRBJ1-6, with 8 bases aligning to TRBD1. V lost 0 bases to trimming and J lost 0 bases; unmatched junction nucleotides: 4. The CDR3 covers 18 residues. Germline V gene lookup returns CDR1 LGHDT and CDR2 YNNKEL (reference sequence). The CDR3 bases are TGTGCCAGCAGCCAAGATTGGACAGGGAGCTCCTATAATTCACCCCTCCACTTT. Translated: CASSQDWTGSSYNSPLHF.

The J gene is TRBJ1-6, the V gene TRBV7-2; no clear D. Germline V gives CDR1 SGHTA, CDR2 FQGNSA. This CDR3 is built from 15 residues. Trimming took 2 bases from V and 7 from J, leaving 12 bases between them. The DNA for the CDR3 is TGTGCCAGCAGCTTACGGACGGGATTGAATTCACCCCTCCACTTT. Translating gives CASSLRTGLNSPLHF.

The rearrangement joins TRBV3-1 (or the pseudogene TRBV3-2) to TRBJ1-1; D ambiguous. Germline values: CDR1 LGHDT, CDR2 YNNKEL (reference sequence). The CDR3 has 13 amino acids. With 1 base removed from V and 0 bases from J, the gap between germline ends came to 3 bases. CDR3 DNA sequence: TGTGCCAGCAGCCAAGCCTTGAACACTGAAGCTTTCTTT. Its translation: CASSQALNTEAFF.

The chain joins TRBV4-3 to TRBJ1-5; no firm D call. Deletions cut 0 bases from V and 9 bases from J, with 15 bases between. Looked up from germline, CDR1 is LGHNA and CDR2 is YSLEER. CDR3 length equals 15 residues. The CDR3, as DNA: TGCGCCAGCAGCCAAGATTCTGGAGGGTATTGGCCCCAGCATTTT. The encoded protein is CASSQDSGGYWPQHF.

The V gene is TRBV21-1, the J gene TRBJ2-5; no DNA check was done on the table's D call, TRBD2. TRBV21-1 is flagged as a pseudogene. The CDR3 covers 19 residues. CDR3 sequence (DNA): TGTGCCAGCAGCGAAAGTCCGACTAGCGGGGGATGGGAGCAAGAGACCCAGTACTTC. Protein sequence: CASSESPTSGGWEQETQYF.

This chain joins TRBV27 and TRBJ2-1; TRBD1 might be the D (5 bases). This CDR3 has 16 residues. Germline values: CDR1 MNHEY, CDR2 SMNVEV (reference sequence). V lost 2 bases and J lost 5, with 16 bases in between. The CDR3 nucleotides are TGTGCCAGCAGTTTAACCCCCTCGACAGTCAACAATGAGCAGTTCTTC. It codes for CASSLTPSTVNNEQFF.

This sequence joins TRBV10-1 and TRBJ1-1, with D maybe TRBD1 (6 bases). The CDR3 contains 15 residues. Germline V gives CDR1 WNHNN, CDR2 SYGVQD (reference sequence). The V end was cut by 6 bases, the J end by 1 base, with 15 bases between. CDR3: CASRMTGPPNTEAFF. For the CDR3, the DNA is TGCGCCAGCAGGATGACAGGCCCCCCGAACACTGAAGCTTTCTTT.

The chain is built from TRBV27 and TRBJ2-2, with D perhaps matching TRBD1 (6 bases). Trimming pared 3 bases from V and 0 bases from J, leaving 20 bases between. CDR1 and CDR2 (germline): MNHEY, SMNVEV (reference sequence). This CDR3 is built from 19 residues. CDR3 coding DNA: TGTGCCAGCAGTTTTATCTTCCTCGGACAGTTTACGAACACCGGGGAGCTGTTTTTT. It codes for CASSFIFLGQFTNTGELFF.

The genes are TRBV7-9 and TRBJ2-5; D possibly corresponds to TRBD2 (6 bases). Trimming took off 5 bases at V and 1 base at J, with 8 bases between the two ends. The CDR3 is made up of 13 amino acids. Germline V CDR1 and CDR2: SEHNR, FQNEAQ (reference sequence). CDR3 DNA sequence: TGTGCCAGCAGCCGGGGACTCCAAGAGACCCAGTACTTC. It codes for CASSRGLQETQYF.

This clone has just a few counts. J is TRBJ1-3 and V is TRBV11-2; D might be TRBD1 (6 bases). Between the trimmed V and J ends, which lost 1 base and 0 bases, there was a span of 10 bases. Germline CDR1 is SGHAT and CDR2 is FQNNGV. This CDR3 contains 16 residues. CDR3 sequence reads: CASSLGGGNSGNTIYF. The CDR3 nucleotides are TGTGCCAGCAGCTTAGGAGGGGGAAACTCTGGAAACACCATATATTTT.

This clone was detected only once. The V gene is TRBV27, the J gene TRBJ1-5, with 7 positions matching TRBD1. J gave up 3 bases and V 5 bases, and 4 bases lay outside the gene matches. The CDR3 contains 14 residues. Per the germline V gene, CDR1 is MNHEY and CDR2 is SMNVEV (reference sequence). For the CDR3, the DNA is TGTGCCAGCAGTCCGGGGACAGACAATCAGCCCCAGCATTTT. It encodes CASSPGTDNQPQHF.

A word on this clone: At the DNA level, this CDR3 is encoded by other sequences in the same sample as well. The chain carries TRBV19 and TRBJ1-5; TRBD1 aligns across 9 bases. The V gene's germline CDR1 is LNHDA and CDR2 SQIVND (reference sequence). The CDR3 contains 15 residues. J lost 4 bases, V lost 0 bases, and 1 base had no gene match. CDR3 protein: CASSIEGQGNQPQHF. In nucleotides, the CDR3 is TGTGCCAGTAGTATAGAGGGACAGGGAAATCAGCCCCAGCATTTT.

The chain uses TRBV6-4 and TRBJ1-2; TRBD1 matches 10 bases. This CDR3 contains 14 residues. Germline trimming cut 8 bases from V and 5 bases from J; bases unmatched to any gene: 8. Germline loops: CDR1 MRHNA, CDR2 SNTAGT. CDR3 in amino acids: CASSGQGGKYGYTF. The CDR3 region has the DNA TGTGCCAGCTCCGGACAGGGGGGAAAGTATGGCTACACCTTC.

CDR3 bases: TGTGCCAGCAGTCAACTAGCGGGGGGTTACAATGAGCAGTTCTTC. As protein: CASSQLAGGYNEQFF. The J gene is TRBJ2-1, the V gene TRBV2; TRBD2 matches at 12 bases. This CDR3 has 15 residues. The germline V gene has CDR1 SNHLY and CDR2 FYNNEI. J lost 4 bases, V lost 5 bases, and 3 bases had no gene match.